One TCR beta chain is described in this entry. Antigen unknown. Clones were read by immunoSEQ multiplex PCR, and TCRdb kept only the in-frame ones, dropping some. The repertoire consists of roughly 18,000 clones, with around 81% occurring once and the leading ten covering 25%. This specimen belongs to a study of T cells in localized non-small cell lung cancer. The CDR3 totals 15 residues. Germline V lookup: CDR1 SGDLS, CDR2 YYNGEE. Trimming removed 2 bases from V and 0 bases from J, with 11 bases in between. Findings of the study overall: In adjacent lung, a median around 55 of the top 100 tumor clones were found. It was uninvolved adjacent lung that showed the highest T cell clonality, exceeding tumor.

The sample here was peripheral blood, taken before any cancer treatment. V is TRBV9 and J is TRBJ1-2, with D uncertain. This receptor was taken from an older female donor with stage I lung adenocarcinoma. In nucleotides, the CDR3 is TGTGCCAGCAGCGTGTTCCGGGAACCTAACTATGGCTACACCTTC. This codes for CASSVFREPNYGYTF.